A single sample is the source of the 30 T cell receptor beta chains below, sequenced in a study of control samples from healthy donors and cancer patients (dated by TCRdb to 2020 to 2021). Library prep was done by the immunoSEQ multiplex PCR assay. This immuneACCESS table, as held by TCRdb, lists in-frame sequences with V and J called but not all clones. Of the missing ones, under half trace to an unresolved V gene in checked studies; the others have no known cause. The table for this sample lists more than 100,000 clones; 75% to 95% of them were counted only once. The ten top clones hold about 2.5% of the sample. Sequencing input: blood. The receptor source for this set is a man aged 18 to 35 in good health.

The rearrangement links TRBV27 to TRBJ2-1; possibly TRBD1 for D (5 bases). V gave up 6 bases and J gave up 6 bases, with 12 bases separating them. The germline V gene has CDR1 MNHEY and CDR2 SMNVEV (reference sequence). The CDR3 sequence is 13 residues long. The CDR3 region has the DNA TGTGCCAGCAGGTATCAGGGTGGCAATGAGCAGTTCTTC. Its translation: CASRYQGGNEQFF.

The V call is TRBV15, the J call TRBJ1-1; the D gene is possibly TRBD1 (6 bases). V was cut by 8 bases and J by 2 bases, with 9 bases left in between. Germline loops: CDR1 LNHNV, CDR2 YYDKDF (reference sequence). The CDR3 length is 12 residues. The CDR3 sequence: CATEGGNTEAFF. CDR3 nucleotide sequence: TGTGCCACCGAGGGGGGAAACACTGAAGCTTTCTTT.

V gene TRBV10-1 combines with J gene TRBJ2-7; D assignment may be TRBD1 or TRBD2 (5 bases each). This CDR3 spans 15 amino acids. V was cut by 3 bases and J by 5 bases, with 17 bases left in between. The germline V gene encodes CDR1 WNHNN and CDR2 SYGVQD (reference sequence). The CDR3 here is CASSDSRGVYNEQYF. The DNA for the CDR3 is TGCGCCAGCAGTGATTCACGGGGCGTCTATAACGAGCAGTACTTC.

The CDR3 nucleotides are TGTGCCAGCAGCGTAGGGGCTCACGATACCACAGATACGCAGTATTTT. Translation: CASSVGAHDTTDTQYF. The chain employs TRBV9 and TRBJ2-3; no reliable D call. Germline CDR1 is SGDLS and CDR2 is YYNGEE. The V and J ends lost 0 bases and 2 bases respectively, with 13 bases between them. The CDR3 contains 16 residues.

This clone came up once. This chain links TRBV7-3 with TRBJ2-1; 10 bases fit TRBD2. CDR1 and CDR2 from the germline V gene are SGHTA and FQGTGA. Trimming removed 1 base from V and 2 bases from J; junction bases left unmatched: 11. This CDR3 is built from 19 residues. The CDR3 DNA reads TGTGCCAGCAGCTTAATGGGCCTAGCGGGAGAGGGACCCTACAATGAGCAGTTCTTC. Its protein product is CASSLMGLAGEGPYNEQFF.

The rearrangement links TRBV4-1 to TRBJ1-2; no reliable D call. The V end lost 4 bases, the J end lost 4 bases, and 13 bases lay between the germline ends. This CDR3 comprises 14 residues. Germline CDR1 and CDR2: MGHRA and YSYEKL. The CDR3 nucleotides read TGCGCCAGCAGCCCCGAGGCGCAGGCCTATGGCTACACCTTC. Its protein product is CASSPEAQAYGYTF.

The chain couples TRBV4-1 to TRBJ2-7; 10 bases map to TRBD1. Germline V lookup: CDR1 MGHRA, CDR2 YSYEKL. V lost 2 bases, J lost 7 bases, and 8 bases stayed unmatched. The CDR3 covers 15 residues. DNA for the CDR3: TGCGCCAGCAGCCAAACCGGGACAGGGGTGTGGGAGCAGTACTTC. Protein product: CASSQTGTGVWEQYF.

The chain combines TRBV14 with TRBJ2-1; unclear D gene. There are 14 residues in the CDR3. The germline CDR1 and CDR2 sequences are SGHDN and FVKESK. The V end lost 5 bases, the J end lost 2 bases, and 10 bases lay between the germline ends. Here the CDR3 reads CASSVLPAYNEQFF. DNA of the CDR3: TGTGCCAGCAGCGTCCTTCCCGCCTACAATGAGCAGTTCTTC. Looking up the rest from reference TRBV14 and TRBJ2-1 gives the full variable domain: EAGVTQFPSHSVIEKGQTVTLRCDPISGHDNLYWYRRVMGKEIKFLLHFVKESKQDESGMPNNRFLAERTGGTYSTLKVQPAELEDSGVYFCASSVLPAYNEQFFGPGTRLTVL.

In its sample, this clone was seen once. The V call is TRBV7-8, the J call TRBJ1-5; 8 bases line up with TRBD1. This CDR3 contains 16 residues. CDR1 is SGHVS and CDR2 is FQNEAQ in the germline V gene. V was pared by 1 base and J by 0 bases, with 2 bases of the junction left unmatched. The CDR3 protein is CASSLETGDSNQPQHF. The CDR3 DNA reads as TGTGCCAGCAGCTTAGAGACAGGGGATAGCAATCAGCCCCAGCATTTT.

The CDR3 region is CASSVELSHTGELFF. Written as DNA, the CDR3 is TGTGCCAGCAGCGTAGAGCTGTCCCACACCGGGGAGCTGTTTTTT. J is TRBJ2-2 and V is TRBV9; D remains unclear. Germline loops: CDR1 SGDLS, CDR2 YYNGEE. The CDR3 totals 15 residues. V lost 0 bases to trimming and J lost 3 bases, with 9 bases between them.

The rearrangement uses TRBV19 and TRBJ1-5; 8 nucleotides align to TRBD1. Germline CDR1 and CDR2: LNHDA and SQIVND (reference sequence). Losses at the gene ends were 3 bases for V and 0 bases for J; bases not matched to a gene: 7. The CDR3 is 17 amino acids. CDR3 amino acids: CASSMKDRVYSNQPQHF. The DNA for the CDR3 is TGTGCCAGTAGTATGAAGGACAGGGTTTATAGCAATCAGCCCCAGCATTTT.

This sequence joins TRBV2 and TRBJ2-7, with 7 bases aligning to TRBD1. CDR3 size: 13 residues. The V segment lost 6 bases and the J segment 4 bases; nucleotides outside the gene matches: 6. CDR1 SNHLY and CDR2 FYNNEI come from the germline V gene. The CDR3 loop reads CASRDDRAYEQYV. CDR3 nucleotides: TGTGCCAGCAGAGATGACAGGGCGTACGAGCAGTACGTC.

The gene calls are TRBV5-1 and TRBJ2-7, with 9 bases fitting TRBD1. Germline CDR1 reads SGHRS; CDR2 reads YFSETQ. The CDR3 loop spans 14 amino acids. The trim removed 4 bases at V and 2 bases at J, leaving 4 bases unmatched. This chain's CDR3 is CASSPGTGPYEQYF. The CDR3 nucleotides read TGCGCCAGCAGCCCCGGGACAGGGCCCTACGAGCAGTACTTC.

CDR3 region: CASSLTQGGYGYTF. CDR3 DNA sequence: TGCGCCAGCAGCTTGACCCAGGGGGGCTATGGCTACACCTTC. The rearrangement uses TRBV5-1 and TRBJ1-2, with 7 positions matching TRBD1. Germline V CDR1 and CDR2: SGHRS, YFSETQ. Trimming cost V 1 base and J 4 bases; bases outside gene matches: 4. The CDR3 totals 14 residues.

Worth noting for this clone: Additional DNA sequences in this sample encode the identical CDR3. J is TRBJ2-6 and V is TRBV4-1, with D possibly TRBD2 on 6 matching bases. The germline V gene encodes CDR1 MGHRA and CDR2 YSYEKL. This CDR3 comprises 18 residues. V lost 1 base and J 3 bases, leaving 16 bases between the germline ends. The CDR3 nucleotides are TGCGCCAGCAGCCAAGCGCGGGACCGGGATAGTGGGGCCAACGTCCTGACTTTC. Protein product: CASSQARDRDSGANVLTF.

This chain joins TRBV4-1 and TRBJ2-7; D is possibly TRBD1 or TRBD2 (6 bases each). Germline V lookup: CDR1 MGHRA, CDR2 YSYEKL. The germline V and J ends were trimmed by 0 bases and 5 bases, with 11 bases remaining between them. This CDR3 is built from 14 residues. This CDR3 reads CASSQDQGRNEQYV. The DNA of the CDR3 is TGCGCCAGCAGCCAAGATCAGGGGAGGAACGAGCAGTACGTC.

This clone was detected a few times. The J gene is TRBJ1-5, the V gene TRBV30; a possible D gene is TRBD1 (5 bases). In germline, CDR1 is GTSNPN, CDR2 SVGIG (reference sequence). This CDR3 region has 13 residues. Trimming shortened V by 2 bases and J by 4 bases, and 9 bases separated the two germline ends. CDR3 amino acids: CAWSIKGNQPQHF. CDR3 DNA sequence: TGTGCCTGGAGTATAAAGGGGAATCAGCCCCAGCATTTT.

This chain connects TRBV4-1 to TRBJ1-5, with D maybe TRBD1 (5 bases). Per germline, CDR1 MGHRA and CDR2 YSYEKL. V lost 0 bases and J lost 2, with 14 bases in between. This CDR3 contains 17 residues. CDR3 bases: TGCGCCAGCAGCCAAGAATATGGGGCTTGGGGCAATCAGCCCCAGCATTTT. It translates to CASSQEYGAWGNQPQHF.

The table lists this clone with a few counts. The rearrangement joins TRBV5-1 to TRBJ2-7, with 10 positions matching TRBD1. The germline gives CDR1 SGHRS, CDR2 YFSETQ. The CDR3 length is 14 residues. Trimming removed 4 bases from V and 7 bases from J; junction bases left unmatched: 8. Written as DNA, the CDR3 is TGCGCCAGCAGCCTAAGACAGGGGGCGGGTGAGCAGTACTTC. Its translation is CASSLRQGAGEQYF.

The rearrangement links TRBV7-9 to TRBJ1-6, with D hard to call. Germline CDR1 is SEHNR and CDR2 is FQNEAQ (reference sequence). The CDR3 has 15 residues. Trimming removed 5 bases from V and 7 bases from J, with 15 bases in between. The CDR3 bases are TGTGCCAGCAGCCCTTCGGCCTTTTTAAATTCACCCCTCCACTTT. Translated: CASSPSAFLNSPLHF.

This chain joins TRBV13 and TRBJ2-1; 11 bases match TRBD2. Trimming removed 3 bases from V and 8 bases from J; junction bases left unmatched: 6. The CDR3 totals 15 residues. Germline V CDR1 and CDR2: PRHDT, FYEKMQ (reference sequence). As DNA, the CDR3 is TGTGCCAGCAGCTTTAGCGGGAGGGCCTTAGATGAGCAGTTCTTC. Its protein product is CASSFSGRALDEQFF.

The chain recombines TRBV12-3 or TRBV12-4 with TRBJ2-3, with D hard to call. This CDR3 comprises 11 residues. The V end was cut by 2 bases, the J end by 5 bases, with 2 bases between. CDR3: CASSLIDTQYF. CDR3 in DNA: TGTGCCAGCAGTTTAATAGATACGCAGTATTTT.

V is TRBV10-1 and J is TRBJ2-1, with 8 positions matching TRBD2. CDR3 length: 15 amino acids. Germline V gene sequence: CDR1 WNHNN, CDR2 SYGVQD (reference sequence). Trimming cost V 0 bases and J 8 bases; bases outside gene matches: 6. CDR3 nucleotides: TGCGCCAGCAGTGAGTCCGGGGGGGCCATGGATGAGCAGTTCTTC. Its translation: CASSESGGAMDEQFF.

This clone is a singleton in its sample. The rearrangement uses TRBV11-1 and TRBJ2-5; possible D gene TRBD2, 6 bases. Germline V gives CDR1 SGHAT, CDR2 FQDESV (reference sequence). The V gene lost 5 bases and the J gene lost 1 base, with 11 bases spanning the gap. This CDR3 has 14 amino acids. The CDR3 region has the DNA TGTGCCAGCAGCCCGGGACTCCCCCAAGAGACCCAGTACTTC. Translation gives CASSPGLPQETQYF.

The chain joins TRBV12-3 or TRBV12-4 to TRBJ2-7; maybe TRBD1 (6 bases). The V end lost 5 bases, the J end lost 3 bases, and 11 bases lay between the germline ends. This CDR3 spans 13 amino acids. The CDR3 here is CASSEGQNYEQYV. CDR3 coding DNA: TGTGCCAGCAGTGAAGGACAGAACTACGAGCAGTACGTC.

This chain connects TRBV4-1 to TRBJ1-6, with D possibly TRBD1 on 5 matching bases. The CDR3 is 16 residues long. Trimming took 0 bases from V and 3 from J, leaving 9 bases between them. CDR1 and CDR2 (germline): MGHRA, YSYEKL. The CDR3 DNA is TGCGCCAGCAGCCAAGAGGGGGATTTCTATAATTCACCCCTCCACTTT. It codes for CASSQEGDFYNSPLHF.

J is TRBJ2-5 and V is TRBV14; a weak D match, TRBD2 (6 bases). The CDR3 extends over 19 amino acids. CDR1 and CDR2 (germline): SGHDN, FVKESK. Trimming shortened V by 1 base and J by 1 base, and 22 bases separated the two germline ends. The CDR3 spells CASSQAHSFWRGFQETQYF. CDR3 DNA: TGTGCCAGCAGCCAAGCCCATAGCTTTTGGCGGGGTTTCCAAGAGACCCAGTACTTC. The full variable domain, its missing parts supplied by reference TRBV14 and TRBJ2-5, is EAGVTQFPSHSVIEKGQTVTLRCDPISGHDNLYWYRRVMGKEIKFLLHFVKESKQDESGMPNNRFLAERTGGTYSTLKVQPAELEDSGVYFCASSQAHSFWRGFQETQYFGPGTRLLVL.

The gene calls are TRBV28 and TRBJ2-7; no firm D call. Trimming removed 0 bases from V and 1 base from J, with 1 base in between. From germline, CDR1 is MDHEN and CDR2 SYDVKM. This CDR3 is built from 12 residues. CDR3 DNA: TGTGCCAGCAGTTTATGGTCCTACGAGCAGTACTTC. This encodes CASSLWSYEQYF.

CDR3: CASSSRQEQFF. CDR3 sequence (DNA): TGTGCCAGCAGCTCCCGGCAAGAGCAGTTCTTC. J is TRBJ2-1 and V is TRBV7-9; D is unclear. Germline-derived CDR1 and CDR2 are SEHNR and FQNEAQ (reference sequence). The CDR3 totals 11 residues. The germline V and J ends were trimmed by 4 bases and 10 bases, with 8 bases remaining between them.

The chain is built from TRBV6-1 and TRBJ2-7; 8 nucleotides line up with TRBD2. Trimming removed 3 bases from V and 1 base from J; junction bases left unmatched: 8. The CDR3 covers 16 residues. Germline CDR1 reads MNHNS; CDR2 reads SASEGT. The CDR3 nucleotides read TGTGCCAGCAGTGAGATGTGGACTAGCTGGTCCTACGAGCAGTACTTC. Protein product: CASSEMWTSWSYEQYF.